The 23 T cell receptor beta chains in this list originate from one sample, sequenced in a study of cytomegalovirus exposure and HLA in healthy donors. Repertoires were generated with immunoSEQ multiplex PCR, while TCRdb's copy carries only in-frame clones and drops some. The sample lists about 120,000 clones, roughly 89% seen once, with around 1.2% in the top ten. Sample: PBMCs. The receptors were sampled from a woman between 18 and 30 years old in good health and CMV-seronegative.

CDR3 residues: CASSSYYISGERAKNIQYF. The CDR3 DNA reads as TGTGCCAGCAGCTCCTATTATATTTCGGGGGAGCGGGCCAAAAACATTCAGTACTTC. This chain connects TRBV11-1 to TRBJ2-4; a weak D match, TRBD2 (6 bases). Germline values: CDR1 SGHAT, CDR2 FQDESV (reference sequence). The V gene lost 4 bases and the J gene lost 1 base, with 23 bases spanning the gap. The CDR3 is made up of 19 amino acids.

The V gene is TRBV10-2, the J gene TRBJ2-5; possibly TRBD1 for D (6 bases). V lost 2 bases, J lost 3 bases, and 10 bases lay in between. The CDR3 has 14 amino acids. CDR1 is WSHSY and CDR2 is SAAADI in the germline V gene. CDR3 nucleotide sequence: TGCGCCAGCAGTGAGAGGGACATTAAAGAGACCCAGTACTTC. Protein product: CASSERDIKETQYF.

The J gene is TRBJ1-5, the V gene TRBV27, with unresolved D. Germline V CDR1 and CDR2: MNHEY, SMNVEV (reference sequence). The CDR3 has 13 amino acids. Trimming removed 5 bases at V and 7 bases at J, with 12 bases between. The CDR3, as DNA: TGTGCCAGCAGTCCCGAGGGTATGCAGCCCCAGCATTTT. Translation gives CASSPEGMQPQHF.

Details on this clone: The same CDR3 can be traced to other DNA sequences in this sample. The chain uses TRBV9 and TRBJ2-7; D remains ambiguous. V dropped 0 bases and J dropped 0 bases, with 7 bases sitting between them. CDR3 length equals 14 residues. In germline, CDR1 is SGDLS, CDR2 YYNGEE. Here the CDR3 reads CASSVVEFSYEQYF. The CDR3 coding sequence is TGTGCCAGCAGCGTAGTTGAGTTCTCCTACGAGCAGTACTTC.

This clone was picked up a small number of times. The chain recombines TRBV7-6 with TRBJ2-1, with 9 nucleotides matching TRBD2. CDR3 length: 17 amino acids. The V gene end was trimmed by 4 bases and the J gene end by 7 bases; junction bases not matched to a gene: 14. Germline values: CDR1 SGHVS, CDR2 FNYEAQ. The chain's CDR3 is CASSSPGLAGIRNEQFF. CDR3 coding DNA: TGTGCCAGCAGCTCACCCGGCCTAGCGGGGATTAGAAATGAGCAGTTCTTC.

The chain combines TRBV30 with TRBJ2-4; possible D gene TRBD1, 6 bases. The V end was cut by 3 bases, the J end by 1 base, with 19 bases between. Germline lookup yields CDR1 GTSNPN and CDR2 SVGIG (reference sequence). CDR3 length equals 17 residues. CDR3 sequence: CAWSASRGQGAKNIQYF. CDR3 nucleotide sequence: TGTGCCTGGAGCGCCAGCCGGGGCCAGGGGGCCAAAAACATTCAGTACTTC.

The chain's CDR3 is CASSSQEDTEAFF. CDR3 in DNA: TGTGCCAGCAGCTCCCAGGAGGACACTGAAGCTTTCTTT. V usage is TRBV7-2 and J usage is TRBJ1-1; D call uncertain. Germline-derived CDR1 and CDR2 are SGHTA and FQGNSA. The CDR3 sequence is 13 residues long. V shed 4 bases and J shed 3 bases, with 9 bases lying between them.

The chain combines TRBV7-6 with TRBJ2-1; TRBD1 agrees at 7 bases. This CDR3 has 15 residues. The V and J ends lost 5 bases and 2 bases, in that order; junction bases with no gene match: 6. Germline loops: CDR1 SGHVS, CDR2 FNYEAQ. CDR3 in DNA: TGTGCCAGCAGCGGACGGGACAGTCCCTACAATGAGCAGTTCTTC. The encoded protein is CASSGRDSPYNEQFF. The full variable domain, completed using reference TRBV7-6 and TRBJ2-1, is GAGVSQSPRYKVTKRGQDVALRCDPISGHVSLYWYRQALGQGPEFLTYFNYEAQQDKSGLPNDRFSAERPEGSISTLTIQRTEQRDSAMYRCASSGRDSPYNEQFFGPGTRLTVL.

The chain's CDR3 is CAWRELADTDTQYF. The CDR3 nucleotides are TGTGCCTGGAGAGAGCTAGCGGACACAGATACGCAGTATTTT. The J gene is TRBJ2-3, the V gene TRBV30, with 7 nucleotides matching TRBD2. This CDR3 spans 14 amino acids. Germline V CDR1 and CDR2: GTSNPN, SVGIG (reference sequence). V lost 3 bases, J lost 2 bases, and 5 bases stayed unmatched.

This clone was recorded once. This chain links TRBV9 with TRBJ2-3, with 10 positions matching TRBD2. Germline V gene data show CDR1 as SGDLS and CDR2 as YYNGEE. This CDR3 region has 17 residues. Germline trimming cut 0 bases from V and 6 bases from J; bases unmatched to any gene: 10. CDR3 residues: CASSVVSERGGRDTQYF. DNA for the CDR3: TGTGCCAGCAGCGTAGTGTCCGAGCGGGGGGGCCGGGATACGCAGTATTTT.

This clone was detected only once. The rearrangement joins TRBV28 to TRBJ2-1, with TRBD1 matching 7 bases. The germline gives CDR1 MDHEN, CDR2 SYDVKM. The V segment lost 2 bases and the J segment 8 bases; nucleotides outside the gene matches: 6. The CDR3 spans 14 residues. In DNA, the CDR3 is TGTGCCAGCAGTTTAGGTTCAGGGGGAGATGAGCAGTTCTTC. The encoded protein is CASSLGSGGDEQFF.

This chain connects TRBV18 to TRBJ1-2; D remains unclear. The CDR3 is 15 amino acids. V was trimmed by 1 base and J by 3 bases, leaving 12 bases between them. Germline V gene data show CDR1 as KGHSH and CDR2 as LQKENI. DNA for the CDR3: TGTGCCAGCTCACCACAACTAAACTTGGACTATGGCTACACCTTC. This codes for CASSPQLNLDYGYTF.

This chain joins TRBV28 and TRBJ1-5, with a possible D match to TRBD1 (6 bases). The CDR3 contains 14 residues. CDR1 is MDHEN and CDR2 is SYDVKM in the germline V gene. The V gene lost 3 bases and the J gene lost 3 bases, with 9 bases spanning the gap. Here the CDR3 reads CASSFGQHNQPQHF. CDR3 nucleotide sequence: TGTGCCAGCAGTTTTGGACAGCACAATCAGCCCCAGCATTTT. Drawing the rest from reference TRBV28 and TRBJ1-5, the complete variable domain is DVKVTQSSRYLVKRTGEKVFLECVQDMDHENMFWYRQDPGLGLRLIYFSYDVKMKEKGDIPEGYSVSREKKERFSLILESASTNQTSMYLCASSFGQHNQPQHFGDGTRLSIL.

The chain employs TRBV6-6 and TRBJ1-1; D is uncertain. The germline CDR1 and CDR2 sequences are MNHNY and SVGAGI (reference sequence). The CDR3 contains 13 residues. V was pared by 6 bases and J by 4 bases, with 12 bases between. In DNA, the CDR3 is TGTGCCAGCAGGGCGGAGTTGACCACTGAAGCTTTCTTT. Amino acid sequence: CASRAELTTEAFF.

V and J are TRBV29-1 and TRBJ2-3, with 7 bases fitting TRBD2. The junction had 12 bases not matched to a gene; V was cut back by 6 bases and J by 3 bases. Germline-derived CDR1 and CDR2 are SQVTM and ANQGSEA. This CDR3 region has 15 residues. The CDR3 reads CSVDTPSGWTDTQYF. The CDR3, as DNA: TGCAGCGTGGATACCCCTAGCGGTTGGACAGATACGCAGTATTTT.

CDR3 in DNA: TGTGCCAGCAGTGCCCTTGTAGCGGGACAGGGGGCCGCCGGGGAGCTGTTTTTT. Amino acids: CASSALVAGQGAAGELFF. The chain has TRBV6-1 and TRBJ2-2, with 12 bases fitting TRBD1. After removal of 4 bases from V and 6 bases from J, the junction contained 12 bases not matched to a gene. This CDR3 comprises 18 residues. CDR1 is MNHNS, CDR2 SASEGT, per germline.

The chain is built from TRBV5-1 and TRBJ1-3; 10 nucleotides line up with TRBD1. V shed 5 bases and J 2 bases; nucleotides not matched to a gene: 1. CDR1 and CDR2 from the germline V gene are SGHRS and YFSETQ. There are 14 residues in the CDR3. CDR3 in amino acids: CASRTGGAGNTIYF. In nucleotides, the CDR3 is TGCGCCAGCAGGACAGGGGGCGCTGGAAACACCATATATTTT.

For this clone: The junction shows a germline mismatch at one end, possibly a read error. This chain uses TRBV18 with TRBJ1-2; D is perhaps TRBD1 (5 bases). CDR1 is KGHSH, CDR2 LQKENI, per germline. The length of the CDR3 is 9 residues. The CDR3 sequence: CASSPRGFF. CDR3 DNA: TGTGCCAGCTCACCAAGGGGATTTTTC.

The rearrangement uses TRBV28 and TRBJ2-7, with a possible D match to TRBD2 (5 bases). Per the germline V gene, CDR1 is MDHEN and CDR2 is SYDVKM. CDR3 size: 15 residues. V shed 3 bases and J shed 0 bases, with 12 bases lying between them. The CDR3 sequence is CASSLGSANSYEQYF. CDR3 coding DNA: TGTGCCAGCAGTTTGGGTAGCGCCAACTCCTACGAGCAGTACTTC.

The CDR3 spells CASSYAHRDYGYTF. For the CDR3, the DNA is TGTGCCAGCAGTTACGCCCACAGGGACTATGGCTACACCTTC. V is TRBV6-5 and J is TRBJ1-2; maybe TRBD1 (6 bases). CDR3 length: 14 residues. CDR1 is MNHEY, CDR2 SVGAGI, per germline. Trimming removed 2 bases from V and 3 bases from J, with 10 bases in between.

V gene TRBV2 combines with J gene TRBJ1-5; D is ambiguous. This CDR3 spans 14 amino acids. V gave up 3 bases and J gave up 5 bases, with 11 bases separating them. Germline V gives CDR1 SNHLY, CDR2 FYNNEI. This CDR3 is CASSDNGVDQPQHF. DNA of the CDR3: TGTGCCAGCAGTGATAACGGGGTAGATCAGCCCCAGCATTTT.

The CDR3 nucleotides read TGTGCCAGCAGCCATAGCGGGAGGGAAGAGTACGAGCAGTACTTC. Its translation: CASSHSGREEYEQYF. The rearrangement uses TRBV28 and TRBJ2-7; 11 nucleotides line up with TRBD2. The CDR3 runs to 15 residues. CDR1 and CDR2 (germline): MDHEN, SYDVKM. Trimming cost V 6 bases and J 4 bases; bases outside gene matches: 8.

DNA for the CDR3: TGTGCCAGCACCTTGGGGGGGAAAGAGACCCAGTACTTC. It specifies CASTLGGKETQYF. The J gene is TRBJ2-5, the V gene TRBV6-1, with TRBD2 matching 7 bases. The germline gives CDR1 MNHNS, CDR2 SASEGT. The V segment lost 7 bases and the J segment 3 bases; nucleotides outside the gene matches: 5. The CDR3 totals 13 residues.